The rows below give T cell receptor beta chains drawn from one sample of a study of cytomegalovirus exposure and HLA in healthy donors. Repertoires were generated with immunoSEQ multiplex PCR, while TCRdb's copy carries only in-frame clones and drops some. The sample holds 90,000 to 150,000 clones, nearly 80% seen once. Sequencing input: PBMCs. The receptors originated from a woman aged 25 to 45 in good health and CMV-seropositive. The CDR3 runs from the conserved cysteine through the conserved F or W. A D gene is named only where the DNA matches it firmly. For some rows the clone size is stated as once, few or many, or as a class when expanded; others skip it.

v_call: TRBV18; d_call: -; clone_size: -; j_call: TRBJ2-3; cdr3_nt: TGTGCCAGCTCACGGGCGGGTTACACAGATACGCAGTATTTT; cdr3_aa: CASSRAGYTDTQYF
v_call: TRBV6-1; d_call: TRBD2; clone_size: -; j_call: TRBJ2-3; cdr3_nt: TGTGCCAGCAGTAGAGCGGGACCCCGAGCAGATACGCAGTATTTT; cdr3_aa: CASSRAGPRADTQYF
v_call: TRBV5-1; d_call: TRBD2; clone_size: -; j_call: TRBJ2-3; cdr3_nt: TGCGCCAGCACCGCCGGACTAGCCAGCACAGATACGCAGTATTTT; cdr3_aa: CASTAGLASTDTQYF
v_call: TRBV28; d_call: -; clone_size: -; j_call: TRBJ2-7; cdr3_nt: TGTGCCAGCAGTCCCCCAGGGCTTAGGTACGAGCAGTACTTC; cdr3_aa: CASSPPGLRYEQYF
v_call: TRBV25-1; d_call: TRBD1; clone_size: -; j_call: TRBJ1-4; cdr3_nt: TGTGCCAGCAGTACCCCCGGGACAGGGAGGGAAAAACTGTTTTTT; cdr3_aa: CASSTPGTGREKLFF
v_call: TRBV9; d_call: -; clone_size: once; j_call: TRBJ1-6; cdr3_nt: TGTGCCAGCAGGGACCTCAGGGGCCATAATTCACCCCTCCACTTT; cdr3_aa: CASRDLRGHNSPLHF
v_call: TRBV16; d_call: TRBD1; clone_size: few; j_call: TRBJ1-2; cdr3_nt: TGTGCCAGCAGCCGAATGGACAGGGGGTTGAGCGGCTACACCTTC; cdr3_aa: CASSRMDRGLSGYTF
v_call: TRBV9; d_call: -; clone_size: -; j_call: TRBJ1-1; cdr3_nt: TGTGCCAGCAGCGTAGCTGCTGGGCAGATGAACACTGAAGCTTTCTTT; cdr3_aa: CASSVAAGQMNTEAFF
v_call: TRBV7-9; d_call: -; clone_size: -; j_call: TRBJ2-5; cdr3_nt: TGTGCCAGCAGCTTAGGACAGTACCAAGAGACCCAGTACTTC; cdr3_aa: CASSLGQYQETQYF
v_call: TRBV7-6; d_call: -; clone_size: once; j_call: TRBJ1-4; cdr3_nt: TGTGCCAGCAGCGGCGACACCGCAACTAATGAAAAACTGTTTTTT; cdr3_aa: CASSGDTATNEKLFF
v_call: TRBV4-3; d_call: -; clone_size: -; j_call: TRBJ1-2; cdr3_nt: TGCGCCAGCAGACCTGGGCACGGGATGTATGGCTACACCTTC; cdr3_aa: CASRPGHGMYGYTF
v_call: TRBV19; d_call: -; clone_size: -; j_call: TRBJ1-1; cdr3_nt: TGTGCCAGTAGACGCCCGGGATTGAACACTGAAGCTTTCTTT; cdr3_aa: CASRRPGLNTEAFF
v_call: TRBV7-2; d_call: -; clone_size: few; j_call: TRBJ2-1; cdr3_nt: TGTGCCAGCCGGATTAGGAGAAGCTCCTACAATGAGCAGTTCTTC; cdr3_aa: CASRIRRSSYNEQFF
v_call: TRBV10-3; d_call: -; clone_size: few; j_call: TRBJ1-1; cdr3_nt: TGTGCCATCAGCATACAGGGATCGAACACTGAAGCTTTCTTT; cdr3_aa: CAISIQGSNTEAFF
v_call: TRBV7-9; d_call: -; clone_size: few; j_call: TRBJ1-1; cdr3_nt: TGTGCCAGCAGCTTAGGGGCTTCGAACACTGAAGCTTTCTTT; cdr3_aa: CASSLGASNTEAFF
v_call: TRBV7-9; d_call: -; clone_size: -; j_call: TRBJ2-7; cdr3_nt: TGTGCCAGCAGCCCCCGGGACTTTTCCTACGAGCAGTACTTC; cdr3_aa: CASSPRDFSYEQYF
v_call: TRBV6-5; d_call: -; clone_size: -; j_call: TRBJ2-2; cdr3_nt: TGTGCCAGCAGTTACCACGGGGGGAACACCGGGGAGCTGTTTTTT; cdr3_aa: CASSYHGGNTGELFF
v_call: TRBV14; d_call: -; clone_size: -; j_call: TRBJ2-7; cdr3_nt: TGTGCCAGCAGCCAAGTGGGCAAACCCTACGAGCAGTACTTC; cdr3_aa: CASSQVGKPYEQYF
v_call: TRBV2; d_call: -; clone_size: -; j_call: TRBJ2-2; cdr3_nt: TGTGCCAGCAGTGTTAGGGGGGGGCACGGTACCGGGGAGCTGTTTTTT; cdr3_aa: CASSVRGGHGTGELFF
v_call: TRBV28; d_call: TRBD1; clone_size: -; j_call: TRBJ2-3; cdr3_nt: TGTGCCAGCAGTTATCTCGGGACAGGGGATAGCACAGATACGCAGTATTTT; cdr3_aa: CASSYLGTGDSTDTQYF
v_call: TRBV14; d_call: TRBD2; clone_size: -; j_call: TRBJ2-3; cdr3_nt: TGTGCCAGCAGCCCGAGGTGGGGACTAGCGGGGGGGGGCACAGATACGCAGTATTTT; cdr3_aa: CASSPRWGLAGGGTDTQYF
v_call: TRBV19; d_call: TRBD1; clone_size: -; j_call: TRBJ1-6; cdr3_nt: TGTGCCAGTAGTACGGGGGGACAGGCCGAAAATTCACCCCTCCACTTT; cdr3_aa: CASSTGGQAENSPLHF
v_call: TRBV18; d_call: TRBD2; clone_size: -; j_call: TRBJ2-3; cdr3_nt: TGTGCCAGCTCCGTAGCGGGGGGACTCACAGATACGCAGTATTTT; cdr3_aa: CASSVAGGLTDTQYF
v_call: TRBV7-9; d_call: -; clone_size: -; j_call: TRBJ1-2; cdr3_nt: TGTGCCAGCAGCTCCGAACGGGGGGGCCCTAACTATGGCTACACCTTC; cdr3_aa: CASSSERGGPNYGYTF
v_call: TRBV11-2; d_call: TRBD2; clone_size: once; j_call: TRBJ2-1; cdr3_nt: TGTGCCAGCAGCTATTCCGGGACTAGCGGATCGAATGAGCAGTTCTTC; cdr3_aa: CASSYSGTSGSNEQFF
v_call: TRBV10-3; d_call: -; clone_size: -; j_call: TRBJ2-7; cdr3_nt: TGTGCCATCGGGGGGACAGCCTACGAGCAGTACTTC; cdr3_aa: CAIGGTAYEQYF
v_call: TRBV7-2; d_call: -; clone_size: -; j_call: TRBJ1-1; cdr3_nt: TGTGCCAGCAGCTTAGCAGGCAACACACGCCAGGTCCGGTCTGAAGCTTTCTTT; cdr3_aa: CASSLAGNTRQVRSEAFF
v_call: TRBV4-1; d_call: TRBD2; clone_size: -; j_call: TRBJ2-4; cdr3_nt: TGCGCCAGCAGCCTCGGGGGGTTCGGGGGAGCCAAAAACATTCAGTACTTC; cdr3_aa: CASSLGGFGGAKNIQYF
v_call: TRBV6-4; d_call: TRBD2; clone_size: -; j_call: TRBJ2-3; cdr3_nt: TGTGCCAGCAGTTCCGGGACTACTGGAGATACGCAGTATTTT; cdr3_aa: CASSSGTTGDTQYF
v_call: TRBV6-5; d_call: -; clone_size: -; j_call: TRBJ2-7; cdr3_nt: TGTGCCAGCAGTCGCCAGGGGCGTTCCTACGAGCAGTACTTC; cdr3_aa: CASSRQGRSYEQYF
v_call: TRBV7-2; d_call: TRBD1; clone_size: once; j_call: TRBJ2-3; cdr3_nt: TGTGCCAGCAGCTTAGGCTGGACAGGGGGCAGGACAGATACGCAGTATTTT; cdr3_aa: CASSLGWTGGRTDTQYF
v_call: TRBV2; d_call: TRBD1; clone_size: -; j_call: TRBJ1-1; cdr3_nt: TGTGCCAGCAGTGTCAGGGGGTCGGGCACTGAAGCTTTCTTT; cdr3_aa: CASSVRGSGTEAFF
v_call: TRBV7-9; d_call: TRBD1; clone_size: -; j_call: TRBJ2-5; cdr3_nt: TGTGCCAGCAGCCAGGACAGGGCCGCCAGCGAGACCCAGTACTTC; cdr3_aa: CASSQDRAASETQYF
v_call: TRBV5-5; d_call: -; clone_size: -; j_call: TRBJ2-5; cdr3_nt: TGTGCCAGCAGCCCCGAGGGCAGAATAAAGACCCAGTACTTC; cdr3_aa: CASSPEGRIKTQYF
v_call: TRBV30; d_call: TRBD2; clone_size: -; j_call: TRBJ2-3; cdr3_nt: TGTGCCTGGAGTGTAGGTAGCGGGGGAATTGCAGATACGCAGTATTTT; cdr3_aa: CAWSVGSGGIADTQYF
v_call: TRBV11-2; d_call: -; clone_size: -; j_call: TRBJ2-7; cdr3_nt: TGTGCCAGCAGCTTTTTAAGCAGGGCCTACGAGCAGTACTTC; cdr3_aa: CASSFLSRAYEQYF
v_call: TRBV2; d_call: TRBD1; clone_size: -; j_call: TRBJ2-3; cdr3_nt: TGTGCCAGCCATGAAACCCCGGGACAGGGGTCAGATACGCAGTATTTT; cdr3_aa: CASHETPGQGSDTQYF
v_call: TRBV6-5; d_call: TRBD1; clone_size: few; j_call: TRBJ2-3; cdr3_nt: TGTGCCAGCTGGGCAGGGGGTACGCAGTATTTT; cdr3_aa: CASWAGGTQYF
v_call: TRBV2; d_call: -; clone_size: -; j_call: TRBJ2-1; cdr3_nt: TGTGCCAGCAGGCGGACAACCCGGTATGAGCAGTTCTTC; cdr3_aa: CASRRTTRYEQFF
v_call: TRBV7-2; d_call: -; clone_size: -; j_call: TRBJ1-2; cdr3_nt: TGTGCCAGCAGCTTAGATCCGAGGGAGGTTACTGGCTACACCTTC; cdr3_aa: CASSLDPREVTGYTF
v_call: TRBV9; d_call: -; clone_size: -; j_call: TRBJ1-2; cdr3_nt: TGTGCCAGCAGCGTAGAGAGGGCGCCCTATGGCTACACCTTC; cdr3_aa: CASSVERAPYGYTF
v_call: TRBV5-4; d_call: TRBD1; clone_size: -; j_call: TRBJ2-7; cdr3_nt: TGTGCCAGCAGCGCAGGGACAGGGGTCTACGAGCAGTACTTC; cdr3_aa: CASSAGTGVYEQYF